The T cell receptor (beta chain) described here comes from a study of T cell responses to AZD1222 COVID-19 vaccine. Notes on the study in general: It should be noted that donors were predominantly white British and more often female, and clonal diversity was possibly underestimated. Seropositive at baseline were only six AZD1222 recipients. Close to half of spike-specific TCRs reportedly recognize unmutated variant regions. Vaccine-associated CD4 TCRs spanned spike, dominant at 160-218 and 743-854.

Assay: immunoSEQ multiplex PCR; the TCRdb copy retains only in-frame clones and omits some. The data contain 90,000 to 150,000 clones, 87% of them singletons. About this clone: Its antigen is unidentified.

The CDR3 is 15 amino acids. The ends were cut back, 7 bases at V and 0 bases at J, with 16 bases in the middle. In germline, CDR1 is GTSNPN, CDR2 SVGIG (reference sequence). This TCR derives from an adult who received the AZD1222 COVID-19 vaccine. The material sequenced was peripheral blood, taken 28 days after the second AZD1222 dose. The chain recombines TRBV30 with TRBJ1-5; no clear D. The CDR3 DNA reads TGTGCCTCCTCTCGGGCCCTGGGTAGCAATCAGCCCCAGCATTTT. It codes for CASSRALGSNQPQHF.